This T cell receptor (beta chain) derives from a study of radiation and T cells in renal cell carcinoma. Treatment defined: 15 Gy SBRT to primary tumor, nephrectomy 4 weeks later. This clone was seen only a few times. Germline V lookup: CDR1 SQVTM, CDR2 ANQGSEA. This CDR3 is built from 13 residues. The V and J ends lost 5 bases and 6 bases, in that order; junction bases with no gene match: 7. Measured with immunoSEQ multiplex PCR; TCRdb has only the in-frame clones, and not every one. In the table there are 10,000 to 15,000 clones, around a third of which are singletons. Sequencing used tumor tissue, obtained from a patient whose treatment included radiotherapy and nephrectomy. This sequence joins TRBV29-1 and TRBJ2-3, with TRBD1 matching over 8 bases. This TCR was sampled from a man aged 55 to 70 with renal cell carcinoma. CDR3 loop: CSVYHRGWDTQYF. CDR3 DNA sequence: TGCAGCGTTTATCACAGGGGGTGGGATACGCAGTATTTT.